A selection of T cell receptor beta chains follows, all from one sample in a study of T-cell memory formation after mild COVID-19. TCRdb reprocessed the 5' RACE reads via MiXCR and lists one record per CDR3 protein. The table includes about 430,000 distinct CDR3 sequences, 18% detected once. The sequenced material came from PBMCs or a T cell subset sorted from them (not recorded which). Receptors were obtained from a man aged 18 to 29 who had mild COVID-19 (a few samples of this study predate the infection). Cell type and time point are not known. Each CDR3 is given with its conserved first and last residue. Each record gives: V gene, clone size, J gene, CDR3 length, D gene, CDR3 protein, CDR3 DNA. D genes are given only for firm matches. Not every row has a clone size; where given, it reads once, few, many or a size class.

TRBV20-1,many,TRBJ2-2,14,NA,CSARAGTLVGELFF,TGCAGTGCTAGAGCCGGGACCCTAGTTGGGGAGCTGTTTTTT
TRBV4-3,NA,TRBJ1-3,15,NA,CASSQELPSGNTIYF,TGCGCCAGCAGCCAAGAACTCCCCTCTGGAAACACCATATATTTT
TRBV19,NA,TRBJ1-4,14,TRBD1,CASSIGTGPEKLFF,TGTGCCAGTAGTATTGGGACAGGGCCTGAAAAACTGTTTTTT
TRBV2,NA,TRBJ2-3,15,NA,CASSDFVASTDTQYF,TGTGCCAGCAGTGATTTCGTAGCGTCGACAGATACGCAGTATTTT
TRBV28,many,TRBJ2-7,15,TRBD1,CASSFPGGFHYEQYF,TGTGCCAGCAGTTTCCCAGGGGGTTTCCACTACGAGCAGTACTTC
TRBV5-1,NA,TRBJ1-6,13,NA,CASSVRGNSPLHF,TGCGCCAGCAGCGTGAGGGGGAATTCACCCCTCCACTTT
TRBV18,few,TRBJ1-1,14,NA,CASSPIREGTEAFF,TGTGCCAGCTCACCTATCCGGGAGGGCACTGAAGCTTTCTTT
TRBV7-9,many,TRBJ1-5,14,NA,CASSFAGGNQPQHF,TGTGCCAGCAGCTTCGCAGGGGGCAATCAGCCCCAGCATTTT
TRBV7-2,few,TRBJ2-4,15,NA,CASSTGGGAGYIQYF,TGTGCCAGCAGCACAGGGGGGGGGGCCGGTTACATTCAGTACTTC
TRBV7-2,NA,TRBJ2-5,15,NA,CASSFRDLPQETQYF,TGTGCCAGCAGCTTTAGGGACTTACCCCAAGAGACCCAGTACTTC
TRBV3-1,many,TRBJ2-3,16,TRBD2,CASSQLRLAGTDTQYF,TGTGCCAGCAGCCAGCTGAGACTAGCGGGGACAGATACGCAGTATTTT